These 18 T cell receptor beta chains originate from one sample sequenced in a study of cytomegalovirus exposure and HLA in healthy donors. PCR involved 60 Vbeta and 13 Jbeta primers. The table came from immunoSEQ multiplex PCR; TCRdb's copy has only in-frame clones and leaves some out. The table has around 170,000 clones, around 73% seen once; the top ten hold 1.4%. Specimen: PBMCs. The receptors here all came from a male donor in good health and CMV-seronegative.

The chain combines TRBV7-8 with TRBJ2-2; D is perhaps TRBD1 (6 bases). CDR1 SGHVS and CDR2 FQNEAQ come from the germline V gene. The ends were cut back, 5 bases at V and 6 bases at J, with 19 bases in the middle. CDR3 length equals 16 residues. The CDR3 sequence: CASSARVGAISGELFF. CDR3 nucleotide sequence: TGTGCCAGCAGCGCCCGGGTGGGGGCTATATCCGGGGAGCTGTTTTTT.

The rearrangement links TRBV7-2 to TRBJ1-3; D remains ambiguous. The CDR3 runs 15 residues. The germline gives CDR1 SGHTA, CDR2 FQGNSA. With 5 bases removed from V and 0 bases from J, the gap between germline ends came to 11 bases. CDR3 region: CASSHKRGSGNTIYF. The CDR3 DNA reads TGTGCCAGCAGCCATAAAAGAGGCTCTGGAAACACCATATATTTT.

There are a few counts of this clone. The chain couples TRBV5-1 to TRBJ2-7, with 12 nucleotides matching TRBD2. CDR3 length: 14 residues. V trimming: 4 bases; J trimming: 5 bases; junction bases outside the gene matches: 4. Germline CDR1 and CDR2: SGHRS and YFSETQ. CDR3 nucleotide sequence: TGCGCCAGCAGCCCTTGGACTAGCGGGAACGAGCAGTACTTC. Its protein is CASSPWTSGNEQYF.

This clone showed up just once. This rearrangement joins TRBV2 to TRBJ2-5, with TRBD2 matching 7 bases. Unmatched junction bases numbered 0, after V lost 2 bases and J lost 3 bases. CDR3 size: 13 residues. Looked up from germline, CDR1 is SNHLY and CDR2 is FYNNEI. The CDR3 loop reads CASSELAEETQYF. The DNA of the CDR3 is TGTGCCAGCAGTGAACTAGCGGAAGAGACCCAGTACTTC.

V usage is TRBV4-2 and J usage is TRBJ2-1, with a possible D match to TRBD2 (6 bases). Trimming pared 1 base from V and 4 bases from J, leaving 11 bases between. There are 15 residues in the CDR3. Per germline, CDR1 LGHNA and CDR2 YNFKEQ. The CDR3 DNA reads as TGTGCCAGCAGCCAAGTGGAGGGCCCATACAATGAGCAGTTCTTC. Translated: CASSQVEGPYNEQFF.

The chain couples TRBV2 to TRBJ2-5; D unclear. Germline-derived CDR1 and CDR2 are SNHLY and FYNNEI. V was trimmed by 5 bases and J by 4 bases, leaving 5 bases between them. This CDR3 is 11 amino acids long. The CDR3 loop is CASSRRETQYF. The CDR3 bases are TGTGCCAGCAGTCGGAGAGAGACCCAGTACTTC.

The rearrangement links TRBV28 to TRBJ1-4; maybe TRBD1 (6 bases). CDR1 and CDR2 (germline): MDHEN, SYDVKM. Trimming took 5 bases from V and 5 from J, leaving 12 bases between them. The CDR3 extends over 14 amino acids. CDR3 bases: TGTGCCAGCAGTGAGTCCGGGACAAATGAAAAACTGTTTTTT. Translated: CASSESGTNEKLFF. Variable domain in full (rest from reference TRBV28 and TRBJ1-4): DVKVTQSSRYLVKRTGEKVFLECVQDMDHENMFWYRQDPGLGLRLIYFSYDVKMKEKGDIPEGYSVSREKKERFSLILESASTNQTSMYLCASSESGTNEKLFFGSGTQLSVL.

V usage is TRBV19 and J usage is TRBJ1-2, with D perhaps TRBD1 (5 bases). Per the germline V gene, CDR1 is LNHDA and CDR2 is SQIVND (reference sequence). Trimming cost V 6 bases and J 0 bases, with 11 bases left between them. The CDR3 covers 14 residues. The CDR3 coding sequence is TGTGCCAGTAGATGGGGCGGCACTAACTATGGCTACACCTTC. Amino acid sequence: CASRWGGTNYGYTF.

This chain connects TRBV27 to TRBJ2-3, with 8 bases aligning to TRBD1. Germline V gene data show CDR1 as MNHEY and CDR2 as SMNVEV (reference sequence). J was trimmed by 3 bases and V by 4 bases; bases with no gene match: 9. This CDR3 region has 16 residues. CDR3 residues: CASSSQGQVETDTQYF. The CDR3 region has the DNA TGTGCCAGCAGTTCTCAGGGACAGGTCGAAACAGATACGCAGTATTTT.

This chain joins TRBV9 and TRBJ1-2; 7 nucleotides align to TRBD1. Germline CDR1 and CDR2: SGDLS and YYNGEE. This CDR3 has 16 residues. V shed 2 bases, J shed 6 bases, and the junction held 13 bases outside the gene matches. The CDR3 here is CASSVGGGGQINGYTF. The CDR3 DNA sequence: TGTGCCAGCAGCGTCGGGGGTGGGGGACAGATCAATGGCTACACCTTC.

This clone has only one observation. The chain couples TRBV11-2 to TRBJ1-1; 10 bases agree with TRBD1. The CDR3 covers 14 residues. Looked up from germline, CDR1 is SGHAT and CDR2 is FQNNGV. V was pared by 4 bases and J by 5 bases, with 4 bases of the junction left unmatched. The CDR3 reads CASSYRQGATEAFF. The DNA of the CDR3 is TGTGCCAGCAGCTATCGACAGGGGGCAACTGAAGCTTTCTTT.

The CDR3 coding sequence is TGTGCCAGCGCCGACAGGGCAATTAGCAATCAGCCCCAGCATTTT. This gives the protein CASADRAISNQPQHF. This chain connects TRBV19 to TRBJ1-5, with TRBD1 matching over 7 bases. J lost 0 bases, V lost 9 bases, and 8 bases had no gene match. The CDR3 totals 15 residues. The germline gives CDR1 LNHDA, CDR2 SQIVND (reference sequence). The complete variable domain, with remaining parts taken from reference TRBV19 and TRBJ1-5, reads DGGITQSPKYLFRKEGQNVTLSCEQNLNHDAMYWYRQDPGQGLRLIYYSQIVNDFQKGDIAEGYSVSREKKESFPLTVTSAQKNPTAFYLCASADRAISNQPQHFGDGTRLSIL.

J is TRBJ2-7 and V is TRBV19, with 12 bases lining up with TRBD1. CDR1 is LNHDA and CDR2 is SQIVND in the germline V gene (reference sequence). V dropped 2 bases and J dropped 6; count of bases not matched to a gene: 5. There are 15 residues in the CDR3. CDR3 sequence: CASSIKGQGAAEQYF. In DNA form, the CDR3 reads TGTGCCAGTAGTATAAAGGGACAGGGGGCGGCCGAGCAGTACTTC.

The V and J genes are TRBV5-1 and TRBJ1-1, with D hard to call. V shed 0 bases and J shed 0 bases, with 6 bases lying between them. In germline, CDR1 is SGHRS, CDR2 YFSETQ. The CDR3 is 14 amino acids. The CDR3: CASSLGAMNTEAFF. CDR3 nucleotide sequence: TGCGCCAGCAGCTTGGGGGCAATGAACACTGAAGCTTTCTTT.

The chain couples TRBV28 to TRBJ2-7, with 13 nucleotides matching TRBD2. With 5 bases clipped from V and 0 bases from J, the junction kept 16 bases outside the gene matches. The germline V gene has CDR1 MDHEN and CDR2 SYDVKM. The CDR3 runs 20 residues. CDR3 coding DNA: TGTGCCAGCAGTCCCCCAAGACTAGCGGGAGGACTTTCAAGCTCCTACGAGCAGTACTTC. Its translation is CASSPPRLAGGLSSSYEQYF.

The chain combines TRBV9 with TRBJ2-1; 11 bases agree with TRBD2. Looked up from germline, CDR1 is SGDLS and CDR2 is YYNGEE. With V trimmed by 4 bases and J by 7 bases, 10 bases remained unmatched. This CDR3 is 16 amino acids long. The CDR3 bases are TGTGCCAGCAGCTTCACCCTAGCGGGGGGTGATAATGAGCAGTTCTTC. As protein: CASSFTLAGGDNEQFF.

This clone was recorded once. The chain couples TRBV6-1 to TRBJ1-1; 9 bases match TRBD1. Germline V gives CDR1 MNHNS, CDR2 SASEGT. The CDR3 has 16 amino acids. Trimming took 4 bases from V and 1 from J; bases not matched to a gene: 7. CDR3 nucleotide sequence: TGTGCCAGCAGTGCCACAGGGGGCTCTAAGAACACTGAAGCTTTCTTT. Protein product: CASSATGGSKNTEAFF.

The rearrangement links TRBV13 to TRBJ1-5; D uncertain. The CDR3 length is 11 residues. Germline V gene data show CDR1 as PRHDT and CDR2 as FYEKMQ (reference sequence). V shed 5 bases and J shed 6 bases, with 5 bases lying between them. This chain's CDR3 is CASSRGQPQHF. The CDR3 DNA reads TGTGCCAGCAGCCGGGGTCAGCCCCAGCATTTT.